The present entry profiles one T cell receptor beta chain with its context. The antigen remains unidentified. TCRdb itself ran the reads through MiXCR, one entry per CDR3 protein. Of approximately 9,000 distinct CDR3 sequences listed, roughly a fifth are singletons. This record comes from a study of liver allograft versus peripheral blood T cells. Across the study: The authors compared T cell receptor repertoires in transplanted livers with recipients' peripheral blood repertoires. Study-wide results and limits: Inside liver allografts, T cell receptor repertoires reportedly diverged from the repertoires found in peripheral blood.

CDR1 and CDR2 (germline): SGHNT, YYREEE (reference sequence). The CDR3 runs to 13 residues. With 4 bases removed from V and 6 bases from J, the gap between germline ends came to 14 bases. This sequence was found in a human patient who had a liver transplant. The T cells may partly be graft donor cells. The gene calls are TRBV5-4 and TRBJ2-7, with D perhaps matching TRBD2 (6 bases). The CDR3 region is CASSPRAGSEQYF. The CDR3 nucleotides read TGTGCCAGCAGCCCGCGGGCCGGGAGCGAGCAGTACTTC.